What follows is one TCR beta chain and its context. These data come from a study of blood T cell repertoires in COVID-19. The CDR3 runs 16 residues. CDR1 SGHDT and CDR2 YYEEEE come from the germline V gene. Trimming stripped 1 base from V and 0 bases from J, with 8 bases between. The protocol was immunoSEQ multiplex PCR, while the TCRdb copy is restricted to in-frame clones and leaves out a portion. In the table there are 200,000 to 300,000 clones, 88% of which are singletons. This rearrangement joins TRBV5-6 to TRBJ1-6; D not certain. Sequencing used peripheral blood. The TCR sequence derives from a man in his 60s who had recovered from COVID-19. The DNA of the CDR3 is TGTGCCAGCAGCTTGAGAGGGAGCTCCTATAATTCACCCCTCCACTTT. Its translation is CASSLRGSSYNSPLHF.